These 14 T cell receptor beta chains were all obtained from the same sample, sequenced in a study of technical replicates of blood from a few donors. Libraries were prepared by immunoSEQ multiplex PCR; TCRdb keeps only in-frame clonotypes and omits some of them. The data hold 60,000 to 90,000 clones, with around 97% observed a single time. Sequenced material: T cells isolated from PBMCs. These receptor sequences come from a human donor in good health.

This chain connects TRBV7-2 to TRBJ2-7; tentative D call: TRBD2 (5 bases). The germline V gene encodes CDR1 SGHTA and CDR2 FQGNSA. Trimming took off 1 base at V and 4 bases at J, with 8 bases between the two ends. The CDR3 is made up of 13 amino acids. The CDR3 is CASSLGRGYEQYF. The CDR3 bases are TGTGCCAGCAGCTTAGGGCGAGGGTACGAGCAGTACTTC.

The chain couples TRBV15 to TRBJ1-2; D not certain. V lost 5 bases and J lost 4, with 11 bases in between. Germline assignment: CDR1 LNHNV and CDR2 YYDKDF (reference sequence). The CDR3 has 13 residues. The CDR3 coding sequence is TGTGCCACCAGCGGCGGGTCGGTCTATGGCTACACCTTC. It translates to CATSGGSVYGYTF. Full variable domain (rest looked up from reference TRBV15 and TRBJ1-2): DAMVIQNPRYQVTQFGKPVTLSCSQTLNHNVMYWYQQKSSQAPKLLFHYYDKDFNNEADTPDNFQSRRPNTSFCFLDIRSPGLGDTAMYLCATSGGSVYGYTFGSGTRLTVV.

The rearrangement links TRBV2 to TRBJ2-6; TRBD1 matches 7 bases. The CDR3 length is 18 residues. The V segment lost 8 bases and the J segment 1 base; nucleotides outside the gene matches: 14. Germline loops: CDR1 SNHLY, CDR2 FYNNEI. DNA for the CDR3: TGTGCCAGCCGGGTTGCGACAGGGTCTGATTCTGGGGCCAACGTCCTGACTTTC. Protein sequence: CASRVATGSDSGANVLTF. The variable domain in full, completed from reference TRBV2 and TRBJ2-6, reads EPEVTQTPSHQVTQMGQEVILRCVPISNHLYFYWYRQILGQKVEFLVSFYNNEISEKSEIFDDQFSVERPDGSNFTLKIRSTKLEDSAMYFCASRVATGSDSGANVLTFGAGSRLTVL.

The chain joins TRBV28 to TRBJ2-7; TRBD2 matches at 9 bases. The CDR3 spans 16 residues. Per the germline V gene, CDR1 is MDHEN and CDR2 is SYDVKM. V trimming: 7 bases; J trimming: 3 bases; junction bases outside the gene matches: 13. CDR3 loop: CASKAGGPLANYEQYF. The CDR3, as DNA: TGTGCCAGCAAGGCGGGAGGGCCGTTAGCCAACTACGAGCAGTACTTC.

This chain connects TRBV2 to TRBJ2-7, with D perhaps matching TRBD1 (5 bases). Germline V lookup: CDR1 SNHLY, CDR2 FYNNEI. The CDR3 runs 13 residues. Trimming cost V 8 bases and J 3 bases, with 14 bases left between them. DNA of the CDR3: TGTGCCAGCGAACAGGAGAGTGGCTACGAGCAGTACTTC. It specifies CASEQESGYEQYF.

This chain connects TRBV5-1 to TRBJ1-2; tentative D call: TRBD1 (5 bases). The V gene lost 1 base and the J gene lost 3 bases, with 10 bases spanning the gap. The CDR3 is 14 residues long. Germline assignment: CDR1 SGHRS and CDR2 YFSETQ. CDR3 DNA sequence: TGCGCCAGCAGCTTGTACGGGGGAGACTATGGCTACACCTTC. Its translation: CASSLYGGDYGYTF. Full variable domain (rest looked up from reference TRBV5-1 and TRBJ1-2): KAGVTQTPRYLIKTRGQQVTLSCSPISGHRSVSWYQQTPGQGLQFLFEYFSETQRNKGNFPGRFSGRQFSNSRSEMNVSTLELGDSALYLCASSLYGGDYGYTFGSGTRLTVV.

The V and J genes are TRBV7-9 and TRBJ2-5; TRBD1 is a possible D gene (6 bases). Per the germline V gene, CDR1 is SEHNR and CDR2 is FQNEAQ (reference sequence). With 6 bases removed from V and 1 base from J, the gap between germline ends came to 12 bases. The CDR3 sequence is 14 residues long. For the CDR3, the DNA is TGTGCCAGCAGGCCACAGGGCTTCCAAGAGACCCAGTACTTC. It encodes CASRPQGFQETQYF.

The chain is built from TRBV6-1 and TRBJ2-2; weak D call: TRBD1 (6 bases). V lost 6 bases to trimming and J lost 5 bases, with 16 bases between them. Germline values: CDR1 MNHNS, CDR2 SASEGT. The CDR3 extends over 15 amino acids. DNA for the CDR3: TGTGCCAGCAGCGAGCGACAGGTTTATACCGGGGAGCTGTTTTTT. Its translation: CASSERQVYTGELFF.

The chain recombines TRBV11-3 with TRBJ2-7, with D perhaps TRBD1 (6 bases). The CDR3 length is 13 residues. Trimming shortened V by 1 base and J by 5 bases, and 9 bases separated the two germline ends. Germline V lookup: CDR1 SGHNT, CDR2 YENEEA. CDR3 in amino acids: CASSLAGDNEQYF. In nucleotides, the CDR3 is TGTGCCAGCAGCTTAGCAGGGGACAACGAGCAGTACTTC.

The chain employs TRBV29-1 and TRBJ2-7, with 7 bases fitting TRBD1. The CDR3 runs 13 residues. V trimming: 5 bases; J trimming: 9 bases; junction bases outside the gene matches: 13. Germline CDR1 and CDR2: SQVTM and ANQGSEA. In nucleotides, the CDR3 is TGCAGCGTTTTAGGACAGGATGCTTTGGGGCAGTACTTC. This translates into CSVLGQDALGQYF.

The CDR3 protein is CASSLERGTEAFF. The DNA of the CDR3 is TGTGCCAGCAGCTTGGAGAGGGGGACTGAAGCTTTCTTT. The gene calls are TRBV5-8 and TRBJ1-1; maybe TRBD1 (6 bases). This CDR3 spans 13 amino acids. V was pared by 0 bases and J by 5 bases, with 8 bases between. The V gene's germline CDR1 is SGHTS and CDR2 YDEGEE.

This chain links TRBV7-9 with TRBJ2-7; tentatively, D is TRBD1 (5 bases). Per germline, CDR1 SEHNR and CDR2 FQNEAQ (reference sequence). Between the trimmed V and J ends, which lost 5 bases and 1 base, there was a span of 9 bases. The CDR3 loop spans 13 amino acids. The CDR3 nucleotides read TGTGCCAGCAGCCCAGGGATTTCCTACGAGCAGTACTTC. Its translation is CASSPGISYEQYF.

The rearrangement links TRBV6-5 to TRBJ2-1, with TRBD1 matching over 9 bases. V shed 7 bases, J shed 7 bases, and the junction held 5 bases outside the gene matches. The CDR3 has 13 amino acids. CDR1 is MNHEY and CDR2 is SVGAGI in the germline V gene. The CDR3 DNA follows: TGTGCCAGCACCCTCGGGACAGGGAATGAGCAGTTCTTC. This gives the protein CASTLGTGNEQFF.

The chain is built from TRBV15 and TRBJ2-7; D not certain. The CDR3 is 15 residues long. The germline V gene encodes CDR1 LNHNV and CDR2 YYDKDF (reference sequence). V shed 1 base and J shed 2 bases, with 12 bases lying between them. CDR3 bases: TGTGCCACCAGCAGAGGATCGGCAGGTACCTACGAGCAGTACTTC. It is translated as CATSRGSAGTYEQYF.